Below, 19 T cell receptor beta chains from the same sample are listed, as sequenced in a study of immune heterogeneity within non-small cell lung tumors. Amplifying TCR beta CDR3 involved multiplex PCR carried out with 32 V and 13 J primers. TCRdb re-analysed the multiplex PCR reads in MiXCR, keeping a single row per CDR3 protein. The sample yields 4,000 to 5,000 distinct CDR3 sequences, about 34% seen once. As template, the study used bulk tumor genomic DNA at 550 to 650 ng per sample. Several biopsies were collected from each primary tumor during surgery. They were spaced as far apart as possible within the tumor mass. Before undergoing curative surgery, patients had newly diagnosed non-small cell lung cancer that was untreated. Sequencing was performed on lung tumor tissue. Receptors were obtained from a woman aged 45-65 years with non-small cell lung cancer.

As concerns this clonotype: A read error is possible here, since a much larger clone lies one base away. The rearrangement joins TRBV19 to TRBJ1-2, with D possibly TRBD1 on 6 matching bases. Germline V CDR1 and CDR2: LNHDA, SQIVND (reference sequence). This CDR3 region has 12 residues. This chain's CDR3 is CASQQGIYAYTF. The CDR3 nucleotides are TGTGCCAGTCAACAGGGCATCTATGCCTACACCTTC.

In its sample, this clonotype is medium-sized. This chain joins TRBV6-1 and TRBJ1-6, with D uncertain. This CDR3 contains 14 residues. V lost 0 bases and J lost 9, with 9 bases in between. Germline values: CDR1 MNHNS, CDR2 SASEGT. The CDR3 spells CASSEAVPGSPLHF. CDR3 DNA: TGTGCCAGCAGTGAAGCGGTACCCGGTTCACCCCTCCACTTT.

By its share, this clonotype is medium-sized. V gene TRBV20-1 combines with J gene TRBJ1-1; TRBD1 matches at 7 bases. Germline trimming cut 1 base from V and 10 bases from J; bases unmatched to any gene: 3. The CDR3 has 11 residues. CDR1 is DFQATT and CDR2 is SNEGSKA in the germline V gene (reference sequence). CDR3 coding DNA: TGCAGTGCTAGAGGGGACAGTCGAGCTTTCTTT. Translation gives CSARGDSRAFF.

A note on this clonotype: A much larger clone lies one base from this, so it may be a read error. The chain joins TRBV6-1 to TRBJ1-2; D might be TRBD1 (6 bases). This CDR3 region has 13 residues. Looked up from germline, CDR1 is MNHNS and CDR2 is SASEGT. The CDR3 DNA sequence: TGTGCCAGCATTGAACGGGGGGCGCAGGGCTGCACCTTC. Residues: CASIERGAQGCTF.

Note on this clonotype: A much larger clone sits a single nucleotide away, making a read error possible. The CDR3: CSSSFGYSGANVLTF. Written as DNA, the CDR3 is TGTTCCAGCAGCTTCGGTTACTCTGGGGCCAACGTCCTGACTTTC. The chain carries TRBV11-2 and TRBJ2-6; unclear D gene. Germline V gives CDR1 SGHAT, CDR2 FQNNGV. The CDR3 is made up of 15 amino acids.

This rearrangement joins TRBV19 to TRBJ2-5, with D maybe TRBD2 (5 bases). The CDR3 spans 16 residues. Per the germline V gene, CDR1 is LNHDA and CDR2 is SQIVND (reference sequence). V was trimmed by 3 bases and J by 4 bases, leaving 18 bases between them. The CDR3 DNA is TGTGCCAGTAGTATGGGGTCCGGACCGGAGGCAGAGACCCAGTACTTC. It translates to CASSMGSGPEAETQYF.

The chain is built from TRBV12-3 or TRBV12-4 and TRBJ2-7, with D possibly TRBD2 on 5 matching bases. Trimming took off 6 bases at V and 2 bases at J, with 14 bases between the two ends. This CDR3 comprises 14 residues. Here the CDR3 reads CASRNLGRAYEQYF. For the CDR3, the DNA is TGTGCCAGCAGAAACCTCGGGCGGGCCTACGAGCAGTACTTC.

V usage is TRBV7-2 and J usage is TRBJ2-2, with D perhaps given as TRBD1 or TRBD2 (5 bases each). The CDR3 runs 15 residues. V lost 5 bases to trimming and J lost 0 bases, with 10 bases between them. The germline CDR1 and CDR2 sequences are SGHTA and FQGNSA. The CDR3 reads CASSPGPANTGELFF. For the CDR3, the DNA is TGTGCCAGCAGCCCGGGACCAGCGAACACCGGGGAGCTGTTTTTT.

This chain connects TRBV6-1 to TRBJ2-5, with D hard to call. Trimming left V 6 bases short and J 1 base short, with 9 bases between. This CDR3 is built from 13 residues. The V gene's germline CDR1 is MNHNS and CDR2 SASEGT. CDR3 in amino acids: CASSRQSQETQYF. For the CDR3, the DNA is TGTGCCAGCAGCCGCCAGTCCCAAGAGACCCAGTACTTC.

This chain joins TRBV5-1 and TRBJ1-2; D may be TRBD1 (6 bases). The CDR3 has 14 residues. Germline V CDR1 and CDR2: SGHRS, YFSETQ. Trimming took off 4 bases at V and 0 bases at J, with 10 bases between the two ends. The DNA of the CDR3 is TGCGCCAGCAGCCAGGACAGTCCTAACTATGGCTACACCTTC. Translation gives CASSQDSPNYGYTF.

The rearrangement joins TRBV27 to TRBJ1-5; maybe TRBD1 (5 bases). CDR1 and CDR2 (germline): MNHEY, SMNVEV (reference sequence). The CDR3 sequence is 15 residues long. The germline V and J ends were trimmed by 2 bases and 6 bases, with 14 bases remaining between them. CDR3 in DNA: TGTGCCAGCAGTTTAGTCCCCCGGGGCGGTCAGCCCCAGCATTTT. Its translation: CASSLVPRGGQPQHF.

V usage is TRBV6-1 and J usage is TRBJ2-1; 7 nucleotides align to TRBD2. Germline trimming cut 6 bases from V and 10 bases from J; bases unmatched to any gene: 18. CDR3 length: 16 residues. The germline V gene encodes CDR1 MNHNS and CDR2 SASEGT. The CDR3 region has the DNA TGTGCCAGCAGACCCCGGTCCGGACTAGAGGGAGGAGAGCAGTTCTTC. Amino acid sequence: CASRPRSGLEGGEQFF.

The V and J genes are TRBV7-9 and TRBJ2-3, with a tentative D call TRBD1 (5 bases). The germline V gene has CDR1 SEHNR and CDR2 FQNEAQ (reference sequence). CDR3 length: 13 residues. Between the trimmed V and J ends, which lost 5 bases and 4 bases, there was a span of 10 bases. As DNA, the CDR3 is TGTGCCAGCAGCCCCCAGGGCGCAGATACGCAGTATTTT. Its translation is CASSPQGADTQYF.

By sample share, this clonotype is medium-sized. The V call is TRBV28, the J call TRBJ2-7; the match to TRBD1 covers 9 bases. The trim removed 3 bases at V and 6 bases at J, leaving 12 bases unmatched. In germline, CDR1 is MDHEN, CDR2 SYDVKM. The length of the CDR3 is 16 residues. CDR3 sequence (DNA): TGTGCCAGCAGTTTCGACCCCGGGACAGGGTACTTCGAGCAGTACTTC. It translates to CASSFDPGTGYFEQYF.

Comment on this clonotype: This is likely a read error, given that the CDR3 carries no conserved phenylalanine or tryptophan at its end. The gene calls are TRBV6-2 or TRBV6-3 and TRBJ2-6; D remains unclear. The CDR3 runs to 15 residues. Germline lookup yields CDR1 MNHEY and CDR2 SVGEGT. The ends were cut back, 0 bases at V and 2 bases at J, with 5 bases in the middle. The CDR3: CASSYSGAGANVLTL. The CDR3, as DNA: TGTGCCAGCAGTTACTCTGGGGCTGGGGCCAACGTCCTGACTTTG.

In its sample, this clonotype ranks as medium-sized. The chain recombines TRBV20-1 with TRBJ1-1, with a possible D match to TRBD1 (6 bases). Trimming left V 6 bases short and J 0 bases short, with 17 bases between. The CDR3 spans 15 residues. Germline loops: CDR1 DFQATT, CDR2 SNEGSKA (reference sequence). CDR3 in amino acids: CSAEPGDDMNTEAFF. Written as DNA, the CDR3 is TGCAGTGCGGAGCCAGGGGACGACATGAACACTGAAGCTTTCTTT.

This clonotype is classed as medium-sized (0.01 to 0.1%). The CDR3 DNA is TGTGCCTGGAGTGAGGGCAATAACTACCGAGCTTTCTTT. Its protein product is CAWSEGNNYRAFF. The chain carries TRBV30 and TRBJ1-1; D is ambiguous. V was pared by 1 base and J by 10 bases, with 16 bases between. The CDR3 loop spans 13 amino acids. Germline V gene sequence: CDR1 GTSNPN, CDR2 SVGIG (reference sequence). Combining the CDR3 with reference TRBV30 and TRBJ1-1 gives the whole variable domain SQTIHQWPATLVQPVGSPLSLECTVEGTSNPNLYWYRQAAGRGLQLLFYSVGIGQISSEVPQNLSASRPQDRQFILSSKKLLLSDSGFYLCAWSEGNNYRAFFGQGTRLTVV.

This clonotype is labeled medium-sized (0.01 to 0.1%). For the CDR3, the DNA is TGTGCCAGCACCCCGGCCACTGAAGCTTTCTTT. Its translation is CASTPATEAFF. The chain links TRBV7-9 to TRBJ1-1; D gene unclear. V was pared by 7 bases and J by 4 bases, with 7 bases between. There are 11 residues in the CDR3. The germline CDR1 and CDR2 sequences are SEHNR and FQNEAQ (reference sequence).

This clonotype was picked up a small number of times. The CDR3 DNA reads as TGTGCCAGCAGTCCCCGGGACAGGGTAAATCAGCCCCAGCATTTT. Translation gives CASSPRDRVNQPQHF. The rearrangement joins TRBV6-1 to TRBJ1-5, with TRBD1 matching over 9 bases. The germline gives CDR1 MNHNS, CDR2 SASEGT. The ends lost 5 bases at V and 4 bases at J; junction bases unmatched: 6. There are 15 residues in the CDR3.